This TCR beta chain was captured in a study of response to subunit inactivated influenza vaccine. V was clipped by 6 bases and J by 8 bases, with 16 bases between them. This CDR3 is 13 amino acids long. TCRdb reprocessed the RT-PCR reads with MiXCR, giving one entry per CDR3 protein. The table has about 500,000 distinct CDR3 sequences, 10% to 15% seen once. This clonotype was observed at least ten times. The clonotype comes from a man aged 45-65 years who received an inactivated influenza vaccine. The source was PBMCs from blood, collected 40 to 50 days after vaccination. The chain recombines TRBV12-3 or TRBV12-4 with TRBJ1-2; no reliable D call. Here the CDR3 DNA reads TGTGCCAGCAGGCCAGTGTTGGGTTCCGGCTACACCTTC. This encodes CASRPVLGSGYTF.